Listed here is a single T cell receptor beta chain. The antigen is undetermined. The sample comes from a study of radiotherapy plus CTLA-4 blockade in lung cancer. Across the study: Objective responses arose in approximately 20% of patients, and under 40% experienced disease control. Study findings and constraints: Interferon-beta, together with early blood T cell clone dynamics, reportedly best predicted response.

Chemo-refractory metastatic non-small-cell lung cancer patients received focal radiation with ipilimumab CTLA-4 blockade. Germline lookup yields CDR1 SGDLS and CDR2 YYNGEE. This CDR3 has 18 amino acids. The ends lost 4 bases at V and 2 bases at J; junction bases unmatched: 14. Here immunoSEQ multiplex PCR was the method, and the copy in TCRdb shows in-frame clones only, minus some. This sample has around 80,000 clones, with 60% to 85% found just once. This TCR was recovered from a human donor with non-small cell lung cancer whose response to radiotherapy plus ipilimumab could not be evaluated. Some clones in this sample may be carry-over from other donors' samples. V and J are TRBV9 and TRBJ2-3; 9 bases line up with TRBD1. The input for sequencing was peripheral blood, taken from a patient treated with radiotherapy plus ipilimumab. Here the CDR3 DNA reads TGTGCCAGCAGCTCACGATTAAAGGACAGGGGTACCACAGATACGCAGTATTTT. Residues: CASSSRLKDRGTTDTQYF.